This T cell receptor (beta chain) is drawn from a study of blood T cell repertoires in COVID-19. The CDR3 loop spans 15 amino acids. CDR1 MNHEY and CDR2 SVGAGI come from the germline V gene. With V trimmed by 0 bases and J by 2 bases, 3 bases remained unmatched. Here immunoSEQ multiplex PCR was the method, and the copy in TCRdb shows in-frame clones only, minus some. The sample lists just over 250,000 clones, about nine tenths seen once, with over 7.5% in the top ten. The V call is TRBV6-5, the J call TRBJ2-7; 8 positions match TRBD1. Sequencing was performed on peripheral blood. This TCR was sampled from a man between 40 and 49 years old who had recovered from COVID-19. The CDR3 bases are TGTGCCAGCAGTTACTCTTGGACAGGGCCCTACGAGCAGTACTTC. Translating it yields CASSYSWTGPYEQYF.